The 15 T cell receptor beta chains in this list originate from one sample, sequenced in a study of T cell changes during pregnancy in multiple sclerosis. Some clones are missing from TCRdb's copy, which holds only in-frame ones; the method was immunoSEQ multiplex PCR. The profile covers around 34,000 clones, with about nine tenths appearing a single time and around 10% taken by the ten largest. The material was CD8+ T cells from peripheral blood mononuclear cells, obtained before pregnancy. The origin of the receptors is a female donor with multiple sclerosis, enrolled in a pregnancy study.

V usage is TRBV7-2 and J usage is TRBJ2-1; tentative D call: TRBD1 (6 bases). CDR3 size: 15 residues. Germline-derived CDR1 and CDR2 are SGHTA and FQGNSA. V was clipped by 5 bases and J by 2 bases, with 13 bases between them. The CDR3 is CASSPQGSTYNEQFF. The CDR3 DNA reads TGTGCCAGCAGCCCCCAGGGGTCGACCTACAATGAGCAGTTCTTC.

The chain employs TRBV6-5 and TRBJ1-1; tentatively, D is TRBD1 (6 bases). The germline V gene encodes CDR1 MNHEY and CDR2 SVGAGI. The length of the CDR3 is 13 residues. Trimming pared 0 bases from V and 7 bases from J, leaving 9 bases between. CDR3 amino acids: CASSYSIRGEAFF. The CDR3 DNA is TGTGCCAGCAGTTACTCGATCAGGGGTGAAGCTTTCTTT.

This clone was seen a few times. V and J are TRBV5-4 and TRBJ2-6; TRBD1 might be the D (5 bases). CDR1 and CDR2 from the germline V gene are SGHNT and YYREEE (reference sequence). The CDR3 has 17 amino acids. V shed 2 bases and J shed 0 bases, with 12 bases lying between them. CDR3 in amino acids: CASSLQDLSSGANVLTF. The DNA for the CDR3 is TGTGCCAGCAGCTTACAGGATCTAAGCTCTGGGGCCAACGTCCTGACTTTC.

The gene calls are TRBV27 and TRBJ1-2, with 7 positions matching TRBD1. Trimming took 4 bases from V and 1 from J; bases not matched to a gene: 12. CDR3 size: 17 residues. The germline V gene encodes CDR1 MNHEY and CDR2 SMNVEV (reference sequence). CDR3 nucleotides: TGTGCCAGCAGTTGGAGGATTAGTGGGGACAGTAACTATGGCTACACCTTC. Translating gives CASSWRISGDSNYGYTF.

V usage is TRBV5-6 and J usage is TRBJ2-7; D call uncertain. Deletions cut 0 bases from V and 5 bases from J, with 12 bases between. Germline lookup yields CDR1 SGHDT and CDR2 YYEEEE. The CDR3 contains 14 residues. The CDR3 sequence is CASSLGSGSNEQYF. The CDR3 DNA follows: TGTGCCAGCAGCTTGGGCTCGGGTTCCAACGAGCAGTACTTC.

The rearrangement uses TRBV7-2 and TRBJ1-2, with D possibly being TRBD1 (6 bases). V gave up 0 bases and J gave up 2 bases, with 7 bases separating them. The germline CDR1 and CDR2 sequences are SGHTA and FQGNSA. The CDR3 is 14 residues long. The CDR3: CASSLAQGNYGYTF. In DNA form, the CDR3 reads TGTGCCAGCAGCTTAGCGCAGGGGAACTATGGCTACACCTTC.

This chain connects TRBV5-4 to TRBJ1-2, with a possible D match to TRBD1 (6 bases). Trimming took 4 bases from V and 4 from J, leaving 14 bases between them. Germline V gene data show CDR1 as SGHNT and CDR2 as YYREEE (reference sequence). The CDR3 extends over 14 amino acids. CDR3 nucleotides: TGTGCCAGCAGCCCGGCCAGGGGTGGCTATGGCTACACCTTC. It is translated as CASSPARGGYGYTF.

The chain is built from TRBV11-2 and TRBJ2-5; TRBD2 matches at 8 bases. Per germline, CDR1 SGHAT and CDR2 FQNNGV. The CDR3 covers 16 residues. J gave up 5 bases and V 1 base, and 9 bases lay outside the gene matches. CDR3: CASSLAGPGREETQYF. The CDR3, as DNA: TGTGCCAGCAGCTTAGCAGGACCCGGGAGGGAGGAGACCCAGTACTTC.

J is TRBJ2-2 and V is TRBV18; 13 bases are shared with TRBD2. The junction had 8 bases not matched to a gene; V was cut back by 5 bases and J by 2 bases. Germline V gene sequence: CDR1 KGHSH, CDR2 LQKENI. The CDR3 loop spans 18 amino acids. The CDR3, as DNA: TGTGCCAGCTCATCAACGACTAGCGGGAGGACTAACACCGGGGAGCTGTTTTTT. Its translation is CASSSTTSGRTNTGELFF.

This clone was seen just once. V usage is TRBV7-2 and J usage is TRBJ2-5, with TRBD2 matching 10 bases. From germline, CDR1 is SGHTA and CDR2 FQGNSA. The CDR3 runs 15 residues. J was trimmed by 5 bases and V by 4 bases; bases with no gene match: 7. The CDR3 protein is CASSSLAGEGETQYF. In nucleotides, the CDR3 is TGTGCCAGCAGCTCGCTAGCGGGAGAGGGGGAGACCCAGTACTTC. Full variable domain (remainder filled in from reference TRBV7-2 and TRBJ2-5): GAGVSQSPSNKVTEKGKDVELRCDPISGHTALYWYRQSLGQGLEFLIYFQGNSAPDKSGLPSDRFSAERTGGSVSTLTIQRTQQEDSAVYLCASSSLAGEGETQYFGPGTRLLVL.

V gene TRBV9 combines with J gene TRBJ1-1; perhaps TRBD1 as D (6 bases). V shed 3 bases and J shed 3 bases, with 9 bases lying between them. The CDR3 has 13 residues. Per germline, CDR1 SGDLS and CDR2 YYNGEE. CDR3 nucleotide sequence: TGTGCCAGCAGCGGGAACAGGGACACTGAAGCTTTCTTT. Residues: CASSGNRDTEAFF.

This chain connects TRBV5-8 to TRBJ2-7; 12 nucleotides align to TRBD1. Per germline, CDR1 SGHTS and CDR2 YDEGEE. Trimming at V came to 2 bases and at J to 6 bases, leaving 3 bases not matched to a gene. The CDR3 consists of 14 residues. CDR3: CASSFGTGGAEQYF. The CDR3 coding sequence is TGTGCCAGCAGCTTCGGGACAGGGGGCGCCGAGCAGTACTTC.

Concerning this clone: The sample contains more than one DNA sequence encoding this CDR3. This chain joins TRBV29-1 and TRBJ1-5; D gene uncertain. Germline CDR1 is SQVTM and CDR2 is ANQGSEA. Trimming removed 3 bases at V and 2 bases at J, with 11 bases between. This CDR3 is 14 amino acids long. The CDR3 DNA sequence: TGCAGCGTTGAGGAAAGCGGCGGCAATCAGCCCCAGCATTTT. This translates into CSVEESGGNQPQHF.

This clone was observed a single time. The chain links TRBV27 to TRBJ1-4; no definite D call. This CDR3 is built from 14 residues. Trimming removed 1 base from V and 0 bases from J, with 3 bases in between. Germline CDR1 is MNHEY and CDR2 is SMNVEV (reference sequence). This CDR3 is CASSLLTTNEKLFF. CDR3 nucleotides: TGTGCCAGCAGTTTATTAACAACTAATGAAAAACTGTTTTTT.

The chain links TRBV18 to TRBJ2-7, with 12 positions matching TRBD1. The V gene end was trimmed by 6 bases and the J gene end by 2 bases; junction bases not matched to a gene: 5. Germline V gene lookup returns CDR1 KGHSH and CDR2 LQKENI. The CDR3 length is 15 residues. The CDR3, as DNA: TGTGCCAGCTCGCCGGGACAGGGGGCCCCCTACGAGCAGTACTTC. As protein: CASSPGQGAPYEQYF.